Below, 8 T cell receptor beta chains from the same sample are listed, as sequenced in a study of CD8+CD57+ T cells in acquired aplastic anemia. Genomic DNA provided the template from which TCR beta VDJ and CDR3 profiles were obtained. MiXCR was run by TCRdb on the reads, yielding one entry per CDR3 protein. The sample consists of hundreds of thousands of distinct CDR3 sequences, roughly 34% of them appearing once. Sequencing involved patients with CD8+CD57+ cell expansion previously shown by flow cytometry. Material for sequencing was sorted CD4+, CD8+, or CD8+CD57+ T cells (not recorded which) from PBMCs. Every receptor here comes from a human donor with aplastic anemia.

This clonotype was recorded many times. The V gene is TRBV24-1, the J gene TRBJ2-1, with D tentatively TRBD1 (5 bases). This CDR3 is 15 amino acids long. The germline gives CDR1 KGHDR, CDR2 SFDVKD. V lost 2 bases and J lost 8, with 15 bases in between. The DNA for the CDR3 is TGTGCCACCAGTGATTCATGGGGCCGGTGGGATGAGCAGTTCTTC. This gives the protein CATSDSWGRWDEQFF.

This clonotype appeared many times. This sequence joins TRBV7-9 and TRBJ1-1; D not certain. The CDR3 has 13 residues. The germline V and J ends were trimmed by 1 base and 3 bases, with 6 bases remaining between them. CDR1 is SEHNR and CDR2 is FQNEAQ in the germline V gene (reference sequence). This chain's CDR3 is CASSLGWDTEAFF. The CDR3 DNA reads TGTGCCAGCAGCTTAGGGTGGGACACTGAAGCTTTCTTT.

This sequence joins TRBV7-2 and TRBJ1-2; TRBD1 might be the D (5 bases). V was shortened by 5 bases and J by 8 bases, with 15 bases between the two germline ends. CDR3 length equals 13 residues. CDR1 and CDR2 from the germline V gene are SGHTA and FQGNSA. The CDR3 protein is CASSLWGGAGYTF. CDR3 in DNA: TGTGCCAGCAGCCTTTGGGGTGGGGCAGGCTACACCTTC.

The chain combines TRBV13 with TRBJ2-3; 7 bases align to TRBD2. Germline values: CDR1 PRHDT, CDR2 FYEKMQ (reference sequence). J gave up 2 bases and V 5 bases, and 4 bases lay outside the gene matches. This CDR3 comprises 14 residues. For the CDR3, the DNA is TGTGCCAGCAGCAACAGCGGGATCACAGATACGCAGTATTTT. It translates to CASSNSGITDTQYF.

The chain uses TRBV12-3 or TRBV12-4 and TRBJ2-1; D gene unclear. The CDR3 runs to 12 residues. Trimming cost V 5 bases and J 5 bases, with 7 bases left between them. CDR3 DNA sequence: TGTGCCAGCAGTAGAACAAACAATGAGCAGTTCTTC. It codes for CASSRTNNEQFF.

In this sample, this clonotype turned up many times. The chain joins TRBV25-1 to TRBJ2-7; possible D gene TRBD2, 6 bases. The V gene lost 3 bases and the J gene lost 7 bases, with 28 bases spanning the gap. Germline CDR1 MGHDK, CDR2 SYGVNS. The CDR3 totals 18 residues. The CDR3 nucleotides read TGTGCCAGCAGTGATGGAACGTCGGGGGTTGGGTATTTTATGGAGCAGTACTTC. As protein: CASSDGTSGVGYFMEQYF.

The V gene is TRBV5-1, the J gene TRBJ2-3; D is perhaps TRBD1 (6 bases). CDR3 length: 15 amino acids. Trimming shortened V by 0 bases and J by 6 bases, and 14 bases separated the two germline ends. Germline V gives CDR1 SGHRS, CDR2 YFSETQ. Written as DNA, the CDR3 is TGCGCCAGCAGCTTGGCCGCAGGGGTTGAGGATACGCAGTATTTT. Its protein product is CASSLAAGVEDTQYF.

This clonotype was recorded many times. The gene calls are TRBV9 and TRBJ1-6; 10 positions match TRBD1. After removal of 4 bases from V and 9 bases from J, the junction contained 10 bases not matched to a gene. The CDR3 runs to 16 residues. The V gene's germline CDR1 is SGDLS and CDR2 YYNGEE. CDR3 in amino acids: CASSRGEGQGFSPLHF. CDR3 in DNA: TGTGCCAGCAGCCGGGGAGAGGGACAGGGGTTTTCACCCCTCCACTTT.